The 22 T cell receptor beta chains presented below share a single source sample, sequenced in a study of shared clonotypes between healthy human individuals. Some clones are missing from TCRdb's copy, which holds only in-frame ones; the method was immunoSEQ multiplex PCR. The sample has 2 million to 2.5 million clones, around 90% seen once. The sample consisted of naive CD4+ T cells from PBMCs. Subset noted: CD45RA+ positively selected. These receptors were taken from a man between 18 and 35 years old in good health. Some clones in this sample may be carry-over from other donors' samples.

The chain links TRBV11-2 to TRBJ1-1; weak D call: TRBD1 (5 bases). The CDR3 has 15 residues. V was cut by 2 bases and J by 3 bases, with 13 bases left in between. CDR1 and CDR2 (germline): SGHAT, FQNNGV. The CDR3: CASSLTAGADTEAFF. CDR3 DNA sequence: TGTGCCAGCAGCTTAACGGCTGGGGCGGACACTGAAGCTTTCTTT.

The chain combines TRBV30 with TRBJ2-1, with 7 bases matching TRBD1. The germline gives CDR1 GTSNPN, CDR2 SVGIG (reference sequence). The J segment lost 10 bases and the V segment lost 3 bases, leaving 6 bases of the junction unmatched. The CDR3 has 12 residues. Here the CDR3 reads CAWSPQGDEQFF. CDR3 in DNA: TGTGCCTGGAGCCCCCAGGGGGACGAGCAGTTCTTC.

V is TRBV5-1 and J is TRBJ2-1; 8 positions agree with TRBD1. In germline, CDR1 is SGHRS, CDR2 YFSETQ. The CDR3 extends over 20 amino acids. V lost 3 bases, J lost 0 bases, and 17 bases stayed unmatched. The CDR3 is CASSSVRDRSSPSSYNEQFF. CDR3 nucleotides: TGCGCCAGCAGCTCCGTCCGGGACAGGTCCTCCCCTAGCTCCTACAATGAGCAGTTCTTC.

This rearrangement joins TRBV7-7 to TRBJ2-5, with 10 bases fitting TRBD2. Germline CDR1 SSHAT, CDR2 FNYEAQ (reference sequence). The ends lost 5 bases at V and 5 bases at J; junction bases unmatched: 8. The CDR3 is 15 amino acids. This chain's CDR3 is CASSPTSGLAETQYF. The CDR3 DNA follows: TGTGCCAGCAGCCCCACATCGGGACTAGCGGAGACCCAGTACTTC.

The rearrangement joins TRBV7-2 to TRBJ1-1, with 8 bases aligning to TRBD1. Germline assignment: CDR1 SGHTA and CDR2 FQGNSA. This CDR3 region has 15 residues. Losses at the gene ends were 5 bases for V and 5 bases for J; bases not matched to a gene: 10. The CDR3 DNA follows: TGTGCCAGCAGCGCCATGCAGGGGGCCTGGACTGAAGCTTTCTTT. As protein: CASSAMQGAWTEAFF.

This clone has a single count. V usage is TRBV27 and J usage is TRBJ2-7, with 8 bases that match TRBD1. CDR1 and CDR2 from the germline V gene are MNHEY and SMNVEV (reference sequence). Trimming at V came to 5 bases and at J to 3 bases, leaving 9 bases not matched to a gene. The CDR3 totals 15 residues. The DNA of the CDR3 is TGTGCCAGCAGTAGGACCGGGACAGGACTCTACGAGCAGTACTTC. It is translated as CASSRTGTGLYEQYF.

J is TRBJ2-5 and V is TRBV6-1, with TRBD2 matching over 7 bases. Trimming at V came to 6 bases and at J to 3 bases, leaving 10 bases not matched to a gene. The CDR3 length is 15 residues. From germline, CDR1 is MNHNS and CDR2 SASEGT. CDR3 in DNA: TGTGCCAGCAGCAATAGGTGGGGGAGGGAAGAGACCCAGTACTTC. Its protein product is CASSNRWGREETQYF.

J is TRBJ1-1 and V is TRBV7-9, with a tentative D call TRBD1 (6 bases). V shed 5 bases and J shed 1 base, with 11 bases lying between them. CDR1 is SEHNR and CDR2 is FQNEAQ in the germline V gene (reference sequence). This CDR3 is 14 amino acids long. The CDR3 DNA sequence: TGTGCCAGCAGCACGAGGGGGGCGAACACTGAAGCTTTCTTT. Amino acid sequence: CASSTRGANTEAFF.

V and J are TRBV28 and TRBJ2-1; TRBD2 is a possible D gene (5 bases). Germline CDR1 is MDHEN and CDR2 is SYDVKM. Trimming pared 9 bases from V and 3 bases from J, leaving 9 bases between. CDR3 length: 12 amino acids. The CDR3 coding sequence is TGTGCCAGTGGACTGCTCTACAATGAGCAGTTCTTC. This codes for CASGLLYNEQFF. The variable domain in full, completed from reference TRBV28 and TRBJ2-1, reads DVKVTQSSRYLVKRTGEKVFLECVQDMDHENMFWYRQDPGLGLRLIYFSYDVKMKEKGDIPEGYSVSREKKERFSLILESASTNQTSMYLCASGLLYNEQFFGPGTRLTVL.

This rearrangement joins TRBV7-9 to TRBJ2-2; 10 bases fit TRBD1. There are 17 residues in the CDR3. V trimming: 2 bases; J trimming: 1 base; junction bases outside the gene matches: 4. Germline-derived CDR1 and CDR2 are SEHNR and FQNEAQ (reference sequence). The CDR3 DNA reads as TGTGCCAGCAGCTTACATCGGGACAGGGGGAACACCGGGGAGCTGTTTTTT. Its translation: CASSLHRDRGNTGELFF.

The CDR3 is CASSLWGREEGYTF. The CDR3 coding sequence is TGTGCCAGCAGCTTATGGGGCAGGGAGGAGGGCTACACCTTC. The rearrangement joins TRBV11-2 to TRBJ1-2; tentatively, D is TRBD1 (5 bases). The CDR3 totals 14 residues. In germline, CDR1 is SGHAT, CDR2 FQNNGV. V dropped 2 bases and J dropped 8 bases, with 15 bases sitting between them.

This clone was picked up one time. The chain is built from TRBV29-1 and TRBJ1-3, with D perhaps TRBD1 (6 bases). Germline V gives CDR1 SQVTM, CDR2 ANQGSEA. The CDR3 is 13 residues long. V was trimmed by 3 bases and J by 3 bases, leaving 9 bases between them. CDR3: CSVEGTNGNTIYF. The CDR3 DNA sequence: TGCAGCGTTGAGGGGACAAATGGAAACACCATATATTTT.

V gene TRBV7-2 combines with J gene TRBJ2-7; 8 bases match TRBD1. The length of the CDR3 is 14 residues. The J segment lost 3 bases and the V segment lost 5 bases, leaving 6 bases of the junction unmatched. Germline V CDR1 and CDR2: SGHTA, FQGNSA. In DNA, the CDR3 is TGTGCCAGCAGCCATGACAGGGGAGGCTACGAGCAGTACTTC. It translates to CASSHDRGGYEQYF. The full variable domain, rest sourced from reference TRBV7-2 and TRBJ2-7, is GAGVSQSPSNKVTEKGKDVELRCDPISGHTALYWYRQSLGQGLEFLIYFQGNSAPDKSGLPSDRFSAERTGGSVSTLTIQRTQQEDSAVYLCASSHDRGGYEQYFGPGTRLTVT.

V usage is TRBV29-1 and J usage is TRBJ1-2; D unclear. V was pared by 4 bases and J by 3 bases, with 6 bases between. The CDR3 extends over 11 amino acids. Germline CDR1 is SQVTM and CDR2 is ANQGSEA. CDR3 nucleotide sequence: TGCAGCGTTGGGGTGGACTATGGCTACACCTTC. Translated: CSVGVDYGYTF.

This chain joins TRBV29-1 and TRBJ2-3; TRBD2 aligns across 10 bases. Per germline, CDR1 SQVTM and CDR2 ANQGSEA. The CDR3 totals 15 residues. The J segment lost 2 bases and the V segment lost 8 bases, leaving 10 bases of the junction unmatched. The CDR3 DNA reads TGCAGCCGAGCGGGAGGGCCGGGGAACACAGATACGCAGTATTTT. Residues: CSRAGGPGNTDTQYF.

The V call is TRBV2, the J call TRBJ2-1; D is possibly TRBD2 (7 bases). Trimming left V 8 bases short and J 4 bases short, with 15 bases between. CDR3 length: 14 amino acids. Germline CDR1 SNHLY, CDR2 FYNNEI. CDR3 nucleotide sequence: TGTGCCAGCGGTATTGGGGGGGCATACAATGAGCAGTTCTTC. Amino acids: CASGIGGAYNEQFF.

Remarks on this clone: Other DNA sequences in this specimen translate into the identical CDR3. The chain has TRBV7-3 and TRBJ1-1; no firm D call. Germline V gives CDR1 SGHTA, CDR2 FQGTGA. This CDR3 region has 13 residues. V shed 2 bases and J shed 4 bases, with 8 bases lying between them. CDR3: CASSLSGGTEAFF. The CDR3 DNA follows: TGTGCCAGCAGCTTATCCGGAGGCACTGAAGCTTTCTTT.

On this clone: Other DNA sequences in the sample encode the same CDR3. The chain recombines TRBV19 with TRBJ2-4; D not resolved. This CDR3 has 12 amino acids. Germline CDR1 and CDR2: LNHDA and SQIVND (reference sequence). Trimming pared 1 base from V and 4 bases from J, leaving 2 bases between. In nucleotides, the CDR3 is TGTGCCAGTAGTATAGGGAAAAACATTCAGTACTTC. This sequence encodes CASSIGKNIQYF. Drawing the rest from reference TRBV19 and TRBJ2-4, the complete variable domain is DGGITQSPKYLFRKEGQNVTLSCEQNLNHDAMYWYRQDPGQGLRLIYYSQIVNDFQKGDIAEGYSVSREKKESFPLTVTSAQKNPTAFYLCASSIGKNIQYFGAGTRLSVL.

CDR3 sequence: CASTVPRGGSEQFF. CDR3 sequence (DNA): TGTGCCAGCACCGTTCCTAGGGGTGGTAGTGAGCAGTTCTTC. The chain recombines TRBV11-2 with TRBJ2-1; the D gene is possibly TRBD1 (5 bases). The germline V and J ends were trimmed by 7 bases and 9 bases, with 19 bases remaining between them. Germline V CDR1 and CDR2: SGHAT, FQNNGV. This CDR3 spans 14 amino acids.

The V and J genes are TRBV18 and TRBJ1-1; D is unclear. CDR1 is KGHSH and CDR2 is LQKENI in the germline V gene. The V end lost 3 bases, the J end lost 5 bases, and 13 bases lay between the germline ends. This CDR3 comprises 14 residues. The CDR3 loop reads CASSPFDPNTEAFF. The CDR3 coding sequence is TGTGCCAGCTCACCTTTCGACCCTAATACTGAAGCTTTCTTT. The full variable domain, its missing parts supplied by reference TRBV18 and TRBJ1-1, is NAGVMQNPRHLVRRRGQEARLRCSPMKGHSHVYWYRQLPEEGLKFMVYLQKENIIDESGMPKERFSAEFPKEGPSILRIQQVVRGDSAAYFCASSPFDPNTEAFFGQGTRLTVV.

The J gene is TRBJ1-5, the V gene TRBV5-8, with D possibly TRBD1 on 6 matching bases. The V and J ends lost 0 bases and 6 bases respectively, with 13 bases between them. Germline CDR1 reads SGHTS; CDR2 reads YDEGEE. The CDR3 has 15 amino acids. The CDR3 DNA reads as TGTGCCAGCAGCTTGGGGGGCCTAGGGGGTCAGCCCCAGCATTTT. It yields the protein CASSLGGLGGQPQHF.

This sequence joins TRBV28 and TRBJ2-5; TRBD1 matches at 12 bases. V gave up 5 bases and J gave up 9 bases; unmatched junction bases: 7. Germline V lookup: CDR1 MDHEN, CDR2 SYDVKM. The CDR3 is 14 amino acids. The CDR3 bases are TGTGCCAGCAGTAGGGACAGGGGGCGCGCGGCCCAGTACTTC. Protein sequence: CASSRDRGRAAQYF.